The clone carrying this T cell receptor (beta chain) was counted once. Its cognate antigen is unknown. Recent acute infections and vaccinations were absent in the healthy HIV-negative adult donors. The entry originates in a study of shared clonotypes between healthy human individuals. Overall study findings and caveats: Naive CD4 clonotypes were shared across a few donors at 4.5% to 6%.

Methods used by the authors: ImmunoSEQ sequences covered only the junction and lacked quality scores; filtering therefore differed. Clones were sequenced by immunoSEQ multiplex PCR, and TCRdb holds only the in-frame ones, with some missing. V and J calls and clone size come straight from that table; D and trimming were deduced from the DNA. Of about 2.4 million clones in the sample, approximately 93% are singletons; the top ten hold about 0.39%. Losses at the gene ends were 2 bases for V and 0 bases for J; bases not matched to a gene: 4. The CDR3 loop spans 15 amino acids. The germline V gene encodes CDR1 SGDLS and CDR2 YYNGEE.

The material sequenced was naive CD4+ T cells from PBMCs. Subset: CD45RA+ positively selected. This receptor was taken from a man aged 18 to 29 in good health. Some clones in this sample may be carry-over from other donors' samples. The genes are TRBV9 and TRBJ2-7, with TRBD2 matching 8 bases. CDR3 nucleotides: TGTGCCAGCAGCGTGAGCGGGACTAGCTCCTACGAGCAGTACTTC. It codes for CASSVSGTSSYEQYF.